This entry concerns a single T cell receptor (beta chain). TCRdb passed the PCR reads through MiXCR, listing each CDR3 protein once. Among just under 650,000 distinct CDR3 sequences, approximately 20% were seen once, and the ten largest hold 0.75% to 0.95%. This specimen comes from a study of molecular identifiers for immune sequencing clone quantification. This CDR3 spans 14 amino acids. Germline CDR1 is WSHSY and CDR2 is SAAADI. V shed 1 base and J shed 6 bases, with 12 bases lying between them. The genes are TRBV10-2 and TRBJ1-2; weak D call: TRBD1 (5 bases). The clonotype originates from a human donor in good health. Some libraries in this study had Jurkat cell RNA spiked in. The sample was naive CD8+ T cells from blood, with Jurkat cell RNA spiked in. The subset here: FACS-sorted CD8+CD4-CCR7+CD45RA+ naive T cells. The CDR3 DNA is TGCGCCAGCAGTGAGTGGGACCTTGTAAATGGCTACACCTTC. This encodes CASSEWDLVNGYTF.